These 31 T cell receptor beta chains originate from one sample sequenced in a study of T-cell memory formation after mild COVID-19. TCRdb passed the 5' RACE reads through MiXCR, listing each CDR3 protein once. The repertoire holds roughly 550,000 distinct CDR3 sequences, with roughly 21% as singletons. The sequenced sample consisted of PBMCs or a T cell subset sorted from them (not recorded which). These receptor sequences come from an adult woman who had mild COVID-19 (a few samples of this study predate the infection). Cell type and time point are not known.

This clonotype was recorded a few times. The chain combines TRBV29-1 with TRBJ2-3; TRBD2 is a possible D gene (6 bases). This CDR3 has 13 amino acids. V lost 1 base and J lost 5, with 10 bases in between. Germline CDR1 is SQVTM and CDR2 is ANQGSEA. The CDR3 spells CSVEGTIGDTQYF. DNA for the CDR3: TGCAGCGTTGAAGGGACTATCGGAGATACGCAGTATTTT.

This clonotype was observed a few times. This sequence joins TRBV6-5 and TRBJ2-5; 7 bases map to TRBD1. V shed 4 bases, J shed 3 bases, and the junction held 5 bases outside the gene matches. The CDR3 has 14 residues. CDR1 MNHEY and CDR2 SVGAGI come from the germline V gene. CDR3 nucleotides: TGTGCCAGCAGTTCGACCGGGACAGAAGAGACCCAGTACTTC. It encodes CASSSTGTEETQYF.

This clonotype showed up just a few times. The chain has TRBV7-2 and TRBJ2-7, with 11 bases aligning to TRBD2. This CDR3 contains 18 residues. CDR1 and CDR2 from the germline V gene are SGHTA and FQGNSA. V dropped 5 bases and J dropped 0; count of bases not matched to a gene: 12. CDR3 region: CASSVGGSGRGSSYEQYF. The CDR3 bases are TGTGCCAGCAGCGTAGGCGGTAGCGGGAGGGGGAGCTCCTACGAGCAGTACTTC.

This clonotype appeared a few times. The V gene is TRBV12-3 or TRBV12-4, the J gene TRBJ1-5; D unclear. With 7 bases removed from V and 6 bases from J, the gap between germline ends came to 10 bases. There are 12 residues in the CDR3. CDR3 coding DNA: TGTGCCAGCACCACGGACGGTCAGCCCCAGCATTTT. It is translated as CASTTDGQPQHF.

DNA for the CDR3: TGTGCCAGCAGCCCTAGCCTTATTACCGGCGGTGGTGAAGCTTTCTTT. Translated, it gives CASSPSLITGGGEAFF. The chain has TRBV7-3 and TRBJ1-1, with D unresolved. Germline V gene sequence: CDR1 SGHTA, CDR2 FQGTGA. V lost 5 bases and J 7 bases, leaving 23 bases between the germline ends. This CDR3 is built from 16 residues. The full variable domain, completed using reference TRBV7-3 and TRBJ1-1, is GAGVSQTPSNKVTEKGKYVELRCDPISGHTALYWYRQSLGQGPEFLIYFQGTGAADDSGLPNDRFFAVRPEGSVSTLKIQRTERGDSAVYLCASSPSLITGGGEAFFGQGTRLTVV.

This clonotype was seen ten or more times. The chain carries TRBV14 and TRBJ2-1; D unclear. CDR1 SGHDN and CDR2 FVKESK come from the germline V gene. The V end was cut by 4 bases, the J end by 5 bases, with 6 bases between. This CDR3 has 12 amino acids. CDR3 protein: CASSPRHNEQFF. CDR3 DNA sequence: TGTGCCAGCAGCCCACGCCACAATGAGCAGTTCTTC.

The V call is TRBV4-1, the J call TRBJ2-3; D might be TRBD1 (6 bases). This CDR3 contains 15 residues. Germline CDR1 MGHRA, CDR2 YSYEKL. V lost 5 bases and J 0 bases, leaving 12 bases between the germline ends. The chain's CDR3 is CASSEGVYSTDTQYF. The CDR3 region has the DNA TGCGCCAGCAGCGAGGGGGTTTATAGCACAGATACGCAGTATTTT.

The chain carries TRBV9 and TRBJ2-7; tentatively, D is TRBD2 (6 bases). Trimming took off 1 base at V and 3 bases at J, with 11 bases between the two ends. CDR3 length equals 14 residues. The germline gives CDR1 SGDLS, CDR2 YYNGEE. CDR3 in DNA: TGTGCCAGCAGCGTATTAGACGGGGGCTACGAGCAGTACTTC. This translates into CASSVLDGGYEQYF.

The rearrangement links TRBV20-1 to TRBJ1-5; D possibly corresponds to TRBD1 (6 bases). Germline loops: CDR1 DFQATT, CDR2 SNEGSKA (reference sequence). The V end lost 3 bases, the J end lost 5 bases, and 14 bases lay between the germline ends. The CDR3 extends over 14 amino acids. CDR3: CSASQGKKDQPQHF. The CDR3 coding sequence is TGCAGTGCTAGTCAGGGGAAGAAGGATCAGCCCCAGCATTTT.

The rearrangement links TRBV19 to TRBJ1-5; D uncertain. The V end lost 3 bases, the J end lost 6 bases, and 9 bases lay between the germline ends. Germline loops: CDR1 LNHDA, CDR2 SQIVND (reference sequence). The CDR3 totals 13 residues. The CDR3 DNA sequence: TGTGCCAGTAGTATTAACCGAGCTCAGCCCCAGCATTTT. Translation gives CASSINRAQPQHF.

The sample holds a few counts of this clonotype. The V gene is TRBV6-1, the J gene TRBJ1-2; 9 bases fit TRBD1. The trim removed 4 bases at V and 5 bases at J, leaving 8 bases unmatched. Germline-derived CDR1 and CDR2 are MNHNS and SASEGT. This CDR3 has 15 amino acids. The CDR3 DNA is TGTGCCAGCAGTGCCGATCGGACAGGGGAGTATGGCTACACCTTC. Amino acids: CASSADRTGEYGYTF.

The gene calls are TRBV11-2 and TRBJ1-1, with 8 bases that match TRBD1. V lost 4 bases and J lost 3; bases outside the gene matches: 13. The CDR3 spans 17 residues. The germline CDR1 and CDR2 sequences are SGHAT and FQNNGV. CDR3 nucleotide sequence: TGTGCCAGCAGCTCCGAGGACAGGGTTTTCCCTTACACTGAAGCTTTCTTT. Protein product: CASSSEDRVFPYTEAFF.

This clonotype was recorded a few times. The chain has TRBV5-8 and TRBJ2-6, with 8 positions matching TRBD1. Germline V gene sequence: CDR1 SGHTS, CDR2 YDEGEE. The CDR3 covers 16 residues. J was trimmed by 2 bases and V by 4 bases; bases with no gene match: 5. DNA of the CDR3: TGTGCCAGCAGCCAACCAGGGGGCACTGGGGCCAACGTCCTGACTTTC. Its translation: CASSQPGGTGANVLTF.

This clonotype was seen more than once but under ten times. The rearrangement uses TRBV4-1 and TRBJ2-3, with D perhaps assigned TRBD1 or TRBD2 (7 bases each). There are 16 residues in the CDR3. The ends were cut back, 4 bases at V and 3 bases at J, with 17 bases in the middle. CDR1 and CDR2 from the germline V gene are MGHRA and YSYEKL. The CDR3 sequence: CASSPGGLSPTDTQYF. CDR3 nucleotide sequence: TGCGCCAGCAGCCCAGGGGGACTATCCCCTACAGATACGCAGTATTTT.

V gene TRBV20-1 combines with J gene TRBJ2-5; D unresolved. CDR1 is DFQATT and CDR2 is SNEGSKA in the germline V gene (reference sequence). V lost 6 bases, J lost 3 bases, and 14 bases lay in between. The CDR3 consists of 13 residues. CDR3 sequence: CSALSRIKETQYF. CDR3 in DNA: TGCAGTGCGCTTAGCCGTATAAAAGAGACCCAGTACTTC.

This clonotype turned up a few times. This chain connects TRBV7-2 to TRBJ2-1, with 9 bases aligning to TRBD1. CDR3 length: 15 residues. Germline V gives CDR1 SGHTA, CDR2 FQGNSA. V dropped 5 bases and J dropped 4; count of bases not matched to a gene: 6. CDR3 protein: CASSHDRGSYNEQFF. As DNA, the CDR3 is TGTGCCAGCAGCCACGACAGGGGGTCATACAATGAGCAGTTCTTC.

Only a few counts were recorded for this clonotype. This chain links TRBV6-6 with TRBJ1-1; weak D call: TRBD1 (6 bases). The germline V gene encodes CDR1 MNHNY and CDR2 SVGAGI (reference sequence). The CDR3 has 11 residues. V lost 2 bases to trimming and J lost 11 bases, with 9 bases between them. The CDR3 loop reads CASSYGGAAFF. The CDR3 DNA sequence: TGTGCCAGCAGTTACGGGGGGGCGGCTTTCTTT.

V gene TRBV3-1 combines with J gene TRBJ2-1, with 7 nucleotides matching TRBD2. The CDR3 is 15 amino acids. Germline V gives CDR1 LGHDT, CDR2 YNNKEL (reference sequence). V shed 2 bases, J shed 8 bases, and the junction held 9 bases outside the gene matches. The CDR3 DNA follows: TGTGCCAGCAGCCAACGCAGGGAGGGGAGATATGAGCAGTTCTTC. Translated: CASSQRREGRYEQFF.

The gene calls are TRBV5-1 and TRBJ2-7; tentatively, D is TRBD1 (6 bases). The CDR3 has 15 amino acids. Germline V gene sequence: CDR1 SGHRS, CDR2 YFSETQ. Trimming shortened V by 3 bases and J by 3 bases, and 16 bases separated the two germline ends. For the CDR3, the DNA is TGCGCCAGCAGCTGGGGTCTCGGGGACATCTACGAGCAGTACTTC. Amino acid sequence: CASSWGLGDIYEQYF.

This clonotype was seen a handful of times. This chain connects TRBV5-1 to TRBJ2-1; TRBD1 agrees at 11 bases. V gave up 5 bases and J gave up 8 bases; unmatched junction bases: 9. Germline V lookup: CDR1 SGHRS, CDR2 YFSETQ. The CDR3 has 15 residues. CDR3 nucleotides: TGCGCCAGCAGATATGGGACAGGGGGATTCGATGAGCAGTTCTTC. Protein: CASRYGTGGFDEQFF. The whole variable domain, filled in from reference TRBV5-1 and TRBJ2-1, reads KAGVTQTPRYLIKTRGQQVTLSCSPISGHRSVSWYQQTPGQGLQFLFEYFSETQRNKGNFPGRFSGRQFSNSRSEMNVSTLELGDSALYLCASRYGTGGFDEQFFGPGTRLTVL.

The rearrangement uses TRBV10-3 and TRBJ2-7; TRBD2 aligns across 14 bases. Germline loops: CDR1 ENHRY, CDR2 SYGVKD. CDR3 length: 18 amino acids. V gave up 2 bases and J gave up 0 bases; unmatched junction bases: 6. DNA for the CDR3: TGTGCCATCAGTGAGCCCCGTGGGACTAGCGGGAGCTCCTACGAGCAGTACTTC. Protein sequence: CAISEPRGTSGSSYEQYF.

The chain recombines TRBV5-4 with TRBJ2-2; possibly TRBD1 for D (6 bases). Germline loops: CDR1 SGHNT, CDR2 YYREEE (reference sequence). The CDR3 has 15 amino acids. V was cut by 0 bases and J by 3 bases, with 9 bases left in between. CDR3 residues: CASSLANRDTGELFF. The CDR3 DNA is TGTGCCAGCAGCTTGGCCAACAGGGACACCGGGGAGCTGTTTTTT.

This chain joins TRBV18 and TRBJ1-2; D gene ambiguous. Trimming took off 2 bases at V and 2 bases at J, with 12 bases between the two ends. In germline, CDR1 is KGHSH, CDR2 LQKENI. This CDR3 region has 15 residues. DNA of the CDR3: TGTGCCAGCTCACCAGGGCAGCACGCCAACTATGGCTACACCTTC. Its protein product is CASSPGQHANYGYTF.

This clonotype was seen more than once but under ten times. The CDR3 region is CASSFSAKNIQYF. The DNA for the CDR3 is TGTGCCAGCAGTTTTTCGGCCAAAAACATTCAGTACTTC. This chain uses TRBV12-3 or TRBV12-4 with TRBJ2-4; D unresolved. CDR3 length: 13 amino acids. Trimming took off 3 bases at V and 1 base at J, with 4 bases between the two ends.

The V and J genes are TRBV7-9 and TRBJ1-1; D is ambiguous. The ends were cut back, 5 bases at V and 5 bases at J, with 9 bases in the middle. CDR1 is SEHNR and CDR2 is FQNEAQ in the germline V gene (reference sequence). This CDR3 has 12 residues. The DNA of the CDR3 is TGTGCCAGCAGCCCCGGGATGACTGAAGCTTTCTTT. It is translated as CASSPGMTEAFF.

The genes are TRBV4-1 and TRBJ2-3; TRBD2 matches at 9 bases. The germline CDR1 and CDR2 sequences are MGHRA and YSYEKL. V lost 0 bases and J lost 7; bases outside the gene matches: 11. CDR3 size: 17 residues. CDR3 DNA: TGCGCCAGCAGCCAAGATAAGGCGAGCGGGGGGTTGAATACGCAGTATTTT. The encoded protein is CASSQDKASGGLNTQYF.

V gene TRBV25-1 combines with J gene TRBJ2-1, with D tentatively TRBD1 (6 bases). With 4 bases removed from V and 2 bases from J, the gap between germline ends came to 9 bases. Germline CDR1 is MGHDK and CDR2 is SYGVNS. There are 14 residues in the CDR3. This chain's CDR3 is CASSGTGPYNEQFF. The CDR3 nucleotides read TGTGCCAGCAGTGGTACAGGGCCCTACAATGAGCAGTTCTTC.

This chain links TRBV6-2 or TRBV6-3 with TRBJ2-1; tentative D call: TRBD2 (5 bases). There are 15 residues in the CDR3. V dropped 5 bases and J dropped 0 bases, with 11 bases sitting between them. CDR1 MNHEY and CDR2 SVGEGT come from the germline V gene. CDR3 sequence: CASSDPTSSYNEQFF. The CDR3 bases are TGTGCCAGCAGTGACCCTACTAGCTCCTACAATGAGCAGTTCTTC.

This clonotype showed up just a few times. The gene calls are TRBV29-1 and TRBJ2-7, with TRBD2 identical over 13 bases. Germline V gene data show CDR1 as SQVTM and CDR2 as ANQGSEA. The CDR3 is 14 residues long. With 4 bases clipped from V and 7 bases from J, the junction kept 7 bases outside the gene matches. The CDR3 loop is CSVVGLAGMEEQYF. CDR3 bases: TGCAGCGTTGTGGGACTAGCGGGAATGGAAGAGCAGTACTTC.

As to this clonotype: At one boundary the junction diverges from the germline segment, which might be a read error. The V and J genes are TRBV7-7 and TRBJ2-1, with 7 bases identical to TRBD2. The length of the CDR3 is 14 residues. In germline, CDR1 is SSHAT, CDR2 FNYEAQ (reference sequence). The CDR3 loop is CASSLRREYNEQFF. The CDR3, as DNA: TGTGCTAGCAGCTTAAGGCGGGAGTACAATGAGCAGTTCTTC.

The chain is built from TRBV12-3 or TRBV12-4 and TRBJ2-2; possibly TRBD1 or TRBD2 for D (5 bases each). V was clipped by 8 bases and J by 0 bases, with 16 bases between them. The CDR3 runs to 16 residues. The CDR3 sequence: CASFGGVQTNTGELFF. The CDR3 coding sequence is TGTGCCAGCTTTGGGGGTGTGCAAACGAACACCGGGGAGCTGTTTTTT.